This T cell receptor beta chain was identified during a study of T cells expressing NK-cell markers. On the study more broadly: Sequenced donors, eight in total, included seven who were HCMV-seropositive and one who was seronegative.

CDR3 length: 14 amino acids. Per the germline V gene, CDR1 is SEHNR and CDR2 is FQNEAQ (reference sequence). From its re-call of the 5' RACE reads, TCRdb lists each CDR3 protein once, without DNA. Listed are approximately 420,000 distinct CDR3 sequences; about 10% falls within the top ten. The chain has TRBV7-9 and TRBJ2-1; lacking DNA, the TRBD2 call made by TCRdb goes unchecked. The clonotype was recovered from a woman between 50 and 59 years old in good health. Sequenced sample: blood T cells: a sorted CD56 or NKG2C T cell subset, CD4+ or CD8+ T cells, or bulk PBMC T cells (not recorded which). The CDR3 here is CASSLPGRSVEQFF.